The 24 T cell receptor beta chains listed next were all sequenced from one sample in a study of shared clonotypes between healthy human individuals. Some clones are missing from TCRdb's copy, which holds only in-frame ones; the method was immunoSEQ multiplex PCR. The data show millions of clones, 90% to 95% seen once. The material sequenced was naive CD4+ T cells sorted from blood. Subset here: CD45RA+ positively selected. The receptors originated from a man younger than 30 in good health.

This sequence joins TRBV25-1 and TRBJ2-3, with TRBD2 identical over 7 bases. In germline, CDR1 is MGHDK, CDR2 SYGVNS. The CDR3 consists of 17 residues. The trim removed 3 bases at V and 0 bases at J, leaving 9 bases unmatched. CDR3 DNA sequence: TGTGCCAGCAGTGATCCTACCGGGGGGTCTAGCACAGATACGCAGTATTTT. Protein: CASSDPTGGSSTDTQYF.

Of note for this clone: The same CDR3 is also encoded by other DNA sequences in this sample. CDR3 sequence: CSVGTGYNEQFF. CDR3 nucleotides: TGCAGCGTTGGAACTGGGTACAATGAGCAGTTCTTC. The genes are TRBV29-1 and TRBJ2-1; no clear D gene. The CDR3 runs 12 residues. Germline lookup yields CDR1 SQVTM and CDR2 ANQGSEA. The V end was cut by 4 bases, the J end by 4 bases, with 8 bases between.

The chain couples TRBV5-1 to TRBJ1-2, with 7 bases matching TRBD1. Per germline, CDR1 SGHRS and CDR2 YFSETQ. The V segment lost 2 bases and the J segment 2 bases; nucleotides outside the gene matches: 6. There are 15 residues in the CDR3. The CDR3 here is CASSLQPGQNYGYTF. The CDR3 nucleotides read TGCGCCAGCAGCTTACAACCGGGACAGAACTATGGCTACACCTTC. Complete variable domain (other parts from reference TRBV5-1 and TRBJ1-2): KAGVTQTPRYLIKTRGQQVTLSCSPISGHRSVSWYQQTPGQGLQFLFEYFSETQRNKGNFPGRFSGRQFSNSRSEMNVSTLELGDSALYLCASSLQPGQNYGYTFGSGTRLTVV.

CDR3 in DNA: TGTGCCAGCAGCTTCAAAGGTGTTTGGGAGACCCAGTACTTC. Amino acids: CASSFKGVWETQYF. The chain employs TRBV9 and TRBJ2-5; D not certain. The germline V gene has CDR1 SGDLS and CDR2 YYNGEE. This CDR3 region has 14 residues. Trimming took off 4 bases at V and 5 bases at J, with 15 bases between the two ends.

The J gene is TRBJ2-3, the V gene TRBV30; 10 bases align to TRBD2. The CDR3 consists of 15 residues. From germline, CDR1 is GTSNPN and CDR2 SVGIG (reference sequence). Trimming removed 0 bases from V and 6 bases from J; junction bases left unmatched: 6. CDR3 residues: CAWSVGASGGDTQYF. The CDR3 DNA follows: TGTGCCTGGAGTGTGGGTGCTAGCGGGGGTGATACGCAGTATTTT.

V and J are TRBV19 and TRBJ1-2; D is unclear. The CDR3 sequence is 15 residues long. Trimming removed 2 bases at V and 4 bases at J, with 14 bases between. Germline CDR1 reads LNHDA; CDR2 reads SQIVND (reference sequence). The CDR3 nucleotides read TGTGCCAGTAGTATAATAATGAGGGATGGCTATGGCTACACCTTC. Protein sequence: CASSIIMRDGYGYTF.

The chain links TRBV30 to TRBJ2-5; unclear D gene. The CDR3 has 12 residues. CDR1 and CDR2 from the germline V gene are GTSNPN and SVGIG (reference sequence). The V gene lost 0 bases and the J gene lost 5 bases, with 7 bases spanning the gap. This CDR3 is CAWSVFGETQYF. The CDR3 DNA is TGTGCCTGGAGTGTATTTGGGGAGACCCAGTACTTC.

The chain couples TRBV9 to TRBJ2-7, with D possibly being TRBD1 or TRBD2 (5 bases each). Germline-derived CDR1 and CDR2 are SGDLS and YYNGEE. Trimming took 3 bases from V and 2 from J, leaving 18 bases between them. The CDR3 loop spans 16 amino acids. CDR3 in amino acids: CASSAGLGHTPYEQYF. In DNA, the CDR3 is TGTGCCAGCAGCGCCGGACTCGGACACACTCCCTACGAGCAGTACTTC.

CDR3 bases: TGTGCCAGCAAAGGGGGCAATCAGCCCCAGCATTTT. Its protein product is CASKGGNQPQHF. The chain uses TRBV27 and TRBJ1-5; TRBD1 might be the D (5 bases). Germline CDR1 MNHEY, CDR2 SMNVEV (reference sequence). Trimming shortened V by 7 bases and J by 2 bases, and 6 bases separated the two germline ends. CDR3 size: 12 residues.

This clone was counted once. V gene TRBV30 combines with J gene TRBJ1-1; 8 bases map to TRBD1. This CDR3 region has 15 residues. Germline-derived CDR1 and CDR2 are GTSNPN and SVGIG (reference sequence). The junction had 8 bases not matched to a gene; V was cut back by 2 bases and J by 3 bases. The DNA for the CDR3 is TGTGCCTGGAGTCCCCGGACAGGGTGGGACACTGAAGCTTTCTTT. As protein: CAWSPRTGWDTEAFF.

The V call is TRBV10-3, the J call TRBJ2-3; 8 bases agree with TRBD1. With 10 bases clipped from V and 4 bases from J, the junction kept 7 bases outside the gene matches. The CDR3 extends over 13 amino acids. From germline, CDR1 is ENHRY and CDR2 SYGVKD. The CDR3 DNA follows: TGTGCCACCTACAGGGGGTCATCAGATACGCAGTATTTT. Translation gives CATYRGSSDTQYF.

The V call is TRBV7-4, the J call TRBJ2-7; TRBD1 matches at 7 bases. This CDR3 is 14 amino acids long. The V and J ends lost 5 bases and 3 bases, in that order; junction bases with no gene match: 7. The V gene's germline CDR1 is SGHVT and CDR2 SQSDAQ. Written as DNA, the CDR3 is TGTGCCAGCAGCCCCCGGGACAGAAACTACGAGCAGTACTTC. Translation gives CASSPRDRNYEQYF.

Of note for this clone: A junction end diverges from the germline sequence, so it may reflect a read error. The chain carries TRBV5-4 and TRBJ2-5, with TRBD2 as a possible D gene (5 bases). Germline V gene data show CDR1 as SGHNT and CDR2 as YYREEE (reference sequence). The CDR3 consists of 14 residues. CDR3 residues: CASRLDFEQETQYF. CDR3 DNA sequence: TGTGCCAGCAGATTGGACTTCGAACAAGAGACCCAGTACTTC.

This chain connects TRBV14 to TRBJ2-5, with TRBD2 matching 8 bases. Germline V lookup: CDR1 SGHDN, CDR2 FVKESK. This CDR3 spans 17 amino acids. V shed 3 bases, J shed 3 bases, and the junction held 12 bases outside the gene matches. The CDR3 is CASSQPGTRPMKETQYF. The DNA of the CDR3 is TGTGCCAGCAGCCAGCCCGGGACTAGGCCTATGAAAGAGACCCAGTACTTC.

This clone was counted a single time. This CDR3 reads CASSGGTGIPYNSPLHF. Here the CDR3 DNA reads TGTGCCAGCAGTGGGGGGACAGGCATCCCTTATAATTCACCCCTCCACTTT. V gene TRBV2 combines with J gene TRBJ1-6, with TRBD1 matching 8 bases. Germline assignment: CDR1 SNHLY and CDR2 FYNNEI. The CDR3 runs to 17 residues. Germline trimming cut 4 bases from V and 4 bases from J; bases unmatched to any gene: 9.

The CDR3 loop is CASSFTDGTGGSPLHF. CDR3 coding DNA: TGCGCCAGCAGCTTTACGGATGGGACCGGCGGTTCACCCCTCCACTTT. The chain couples TRBV5-1 to TRBJ1-6, with a weak D call TRBD1 (5 bases). This CDR3 region has 16 residues. V was shortened by 2 bases and J by 9 bases, with 18 bases between the two germline ends. Per germline, CDR1 SGHRS and CDR2 YFSETQ. Combining the CDR3 with reference TRBV5-1 and TRBJ1-6 gives the whole variable domain KAGVTQTPRYLIKTRGQQVTLSCSPISGHRSVSWYQQTPGQGLQFLFEYFSETQRNKGNFPGRFSGRQFSNSRSEMNVSTLELGDSALYLCASSFTDGTGGSPLHFGNGTRLTVT.

The rearrangement uses TRBV7-2 and TRBJ1-5; maybe TRBD1 (6 bases). Germline-derived CDR1 and CDR2 are SGHTA and FQGNSA. The CDR3 is 15 amino acids. Trimming removed 2 bases at V and 7 bases at J, with 15 bases between. The CDR3 region is CASSLHQGTGQPQHF. CDR3 in DNA: TGTGCCAGCAGCTTACACCAGGGGACGGGACAGCCCCAGCATTTT.

This clone was observed once. This rearrangement joins TRBV4-1 to TRBJ2-7, with no clear D. Germline values: CDR1 MGHRA, CDR2 YSYEKL. The CDR3 runs to 13 residues. V lost 0 bases, J lost 5 bases, and 8 bases lay in between. CDR3 residues: CASSQDIHHEQYF. The CDR3 coding sequence is TGCGCCAGCAGCCAAGATATACATCACGAGCAGTACTTC.

This chain joins TRBV4-1 and TRBJ1-1, with D maybe TRBD1 (5 bases). V was clipped by 1 base and J by 6 bases, with 36 bases between them. Germline CDR1 MGHRA, CDR2 YSYEKL. CDR3 length: 22 residues. Here the CDR3 DNA reads TGCGCCAGCAGCCAAGGGGCTAAGAGTTGGGGGGGACCGCACCTACAGTACGCTGAAGCTTTCTTT. Translating gives CASSQGAKSWGGPHLQYAEAFF.

This clone turned up a few times. Other nucleotide sequences in the sample specify the same CDR3. The chain combines TRBV13 with TRBJ1-2, with 8 bases fitting TRBD1. Germline V CDR1 and CDR2: PRHDT, FYEKMQ (reference sequence). The CDR3 contains 13 residues. J was trimmed by 4 bases and V by 4 bases; bases with no gene match: 2. In nucleotides, the CDR3 is TGTGCCAGCAGCTCGACAGGGGTCTATGGCTACACCTTC. It specifies CASSSTGVYGYTF.

J is TRBJ2-3 and V is TRBV11-2; no definite D call. Germline lookup yields CDR1 SGHAT and CDR2 FQNNGV. The CDR3 loop spans 14 amino acids. The V and J ends lost 1 base and 1 base respectively, with 6 bases between them. CDR3 sequence reads: CASSLVRGTDTQYF. Written as DNA, the CDR3 is TGTGCCAGCAGCTTAGTCAGAGGCACAGATACGCAGTATTTT.

CDR3 amino acids: CASTRDRGNTGELFF. For the CDR3, the DNA is TGTGCCAGCACCCGGGACAGGGGGAACACCGGGGAGCTGTTTTTT. The chain recombines TRBV6-1 with TRBJ2-2; 10 positions match TRBD1. Germline V gene lookup returns CDR1 MNHNS and CDR2 SASEGT. V trimming: 7 bases; J trimming: 1 base; junction bases outside the gene matches: 3. The CDR3 spans 15 residues.

This clone was observed many times. V and J are TRBV2 and TRBJ1-5; 7 bases map to TRBD1. In germline, CDR1 is SNHLY, CDR2 FYNNEI. V was clipped by 5 bases and J by 0 bases; unmatched bases: 13. This CDR3 region has 18 residues. The CDR3 bases are TGTGCCAGCAGTCCCCCGACAGGGAAAGGGTATAGCAATCAGCCCCAGCATTTT. It translates to CASSPPTGKGYSNQPQHF.

The rearrangement links TRBV29-1 to TRBJ1-1, with D maybe TRBD1 (5 bases). Germline V CDR1 and CDR2: SQVTM, ANQGSEA. The CDR3 is 11 amino acids. V was pared by 7 bases and J by 7 bases, with 13 bases between. The CDR3 region is CSADRGLEAFF. In nucleotides, the CDR3 is TGCAGCGCCGACCGGGGACTTGAAGCTTTCTTT.